The clone carrying this T cell receptor beta chain was seen at least ten times. The antigen is unknown. Building of the TCR beta libraries involved iRepertoire HTBI primers and Arm-PCR of CDR3 regions. Each CDR3 protein is one row after TCRdb ran MiXCR on the multiplex PCR reads. Of a few hundred thousand distinct CDR3 sequences in the sample, 10% to 15% were seen once. The sample's time point: newly diagnosed GD, antithyroid drugs for less than 3 months. TCR sequences were obtained from RNA taken from PBMCs. This sample was included in a study of regulatory T cells in long-lasting Graves disease. General observations from the study: New patients shared roughly 960 public clonotypes, and persistent patients shared more, with under 3,500. Not thyroid tissue but only peripheral blood was studied.

These records were also assigned to another study, of T cells in Graves' hyperthyroidism and ophthalmopathy. This second study notes: Ophthalmopathy onset followed model prediction by a median approximately 5.9 months.

The sample here was peripheral blood mononuclear cells (PBMCs), taken at new diagnosis, from a patient treated with antithyroid drugs. This sequence originates from a woman younger than 30 with Graves disease.

CDR3 in DNA: TGCAGTGCTAGGGTTATGGAAACCGGGGGGGCTTCTTACAATGAGCAGTTCTTC. Its protein product is CSARVMETGGASYNEQFF. This sequence joins TRBV20-1 and TRBJ2-1; TRBD2 matches 8 bases. The V segment lost 3 bases and the J segment 4 bases; nucleotides outside the gene matches: 17. The CDR3 has 18 residues. Germline-derived CDR1 and CDR2 are DFQATT and SNEGSKA (reference sequence).